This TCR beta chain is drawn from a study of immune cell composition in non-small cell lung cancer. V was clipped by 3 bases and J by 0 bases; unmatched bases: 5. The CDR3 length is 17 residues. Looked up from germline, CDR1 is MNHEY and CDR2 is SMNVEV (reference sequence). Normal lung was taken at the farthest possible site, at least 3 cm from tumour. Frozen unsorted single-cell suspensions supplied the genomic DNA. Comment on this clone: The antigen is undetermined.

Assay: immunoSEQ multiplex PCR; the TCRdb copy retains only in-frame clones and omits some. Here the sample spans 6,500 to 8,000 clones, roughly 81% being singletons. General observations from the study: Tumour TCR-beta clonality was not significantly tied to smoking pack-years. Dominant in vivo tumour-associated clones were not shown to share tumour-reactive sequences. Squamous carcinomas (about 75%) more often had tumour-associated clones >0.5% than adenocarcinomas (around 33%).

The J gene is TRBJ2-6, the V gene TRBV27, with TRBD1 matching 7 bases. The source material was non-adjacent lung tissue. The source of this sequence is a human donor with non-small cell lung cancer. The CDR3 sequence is CASSFWTGSSGANVLTF. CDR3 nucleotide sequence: TGTGCCAGCAGTTTTTGGACAGGTAGCTCTGGGGCCAACGTCCTGACTTTC. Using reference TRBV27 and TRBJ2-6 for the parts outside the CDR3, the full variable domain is EAQVTQNPRYLITVTGKKLTVTCSQNMNHEYMSWYRQDPGLGLRQIYYSMNVEVTDKGDVPEGYKVSRKEKRNFPLILESPSPNQTSLYFCASSFWTGSSGANVLTFGAGSRLTVL.